Presented here are 26 T cell receptor beta chains from one specimen sequenced in a study of blood T cell repertoires in COVID-19. The repertoire was sequenced with immunoSEQ multiplex PCR; TCRdb's copy has only in-frame clones and lacks some. The sample has 180,000 or so clones, more than 75% seen once; the top ten hold around 1.3%. Material: PBMCs or T cells enriched from blood (not recorded which). These receptor sequences come from a human donor with acute COVID-19. The donor label of this sample is uncertain.

The chain combines TRBV6-2 or TRBV6-3 with TRBJ1-2; 7 bases are shared with TRBD1. Germline CDR1 MNHEY, CDR2 SVGEGT. This CDR3 contains 14 residues. The junction had 2 bases not matched to a gene; V was cut back by 4 bases and J by 0 bases. In nucleotides, the CDR3 is TGTGCCAGCAGTTTCGGGACAGCTAACTATGGCTACACCTTC. Protein sequence: CASSFGTANYGYTF.

The rearrangement joins TRBV7-9 to TRBJ1-5, with unresolved D. Trimming removed 1 base at V and 7 bases at J, with 8 bases between. Germline values: CDR1 SEHNR, CDR2 FQNEAQ (reference sequence). The CDR3 contains 13 residues. The DNA for the CDR3 is TGTGCCAGCAGCTTAGATGAGGGACAGCCCCAGCATTTT. Translation gives CASSLDEGQPQHF.

The V and J genes are TRBV5-1 and TRBJ2-3, with D possibly TRBD2 on 6 matching bases. Trimming took off 0 bases at V and 2 bases at J, with 13 bases between the two ends. The CDR3 loop spans 16 amino acids. The V gene's germline CDR1 is SGHRS and CDR2 YFSETQ. CDR3 nucleotide sequence: TGCGCCAGCAGCTTGGTATGGGGGGTGGACACAGATACGCAGTATTTT. Translated: CASSLVWGVDTDTQYF.

This chain connects TRBV7-9 to TRBJ2-3; TRBD2 aligns across 8 bases. CDR3 length: 15 amino acids. Germline assignment: CDR1 SEHNR and CDR2 FQNEAQ (reference sequence). Trimming took 5 bases from V and 3 from J; bases not matched to a gene: 7. CDR3 DNA: TGTGCCAGCAGCCGGGGGGGCCAGGGGACAGATACGCAGTATTTT. Amino acid sequence: CASSRGGQGTDTQYF.

This clone was counted only a few times. This sequence joins TRBV7-9 and TRBJ1-2; 7 bases are shared with TRBD1. V was clipped by 5 bases and J by 5 bases; unmatched bases: 5. CDR1 SEHNR and CDR2 FQNEAQ come from the germline V gene (reference sequence). The CDR3 consists of 13 residues. The CDR3 nucleotides are TGTGCCAGCAGCGGAAACAGGGGATATGGCTACACCTTC. Translating it yields CASSGNRGYGYTF.

This clone was seen more than once but under ten times. The chain combines TRBV5-4 with TRBJ1-2; 8 nucleotides align to TRBD1. This CDR3 contains 14 residues. The V segment lost 4 bases and the J segment 6 bases; nucleotides outside the gene matches: 8. CDR1 and CDR2 from the germline V gene are SGHNT and YYREEE (reference sequence). The CDR3 nucleotides read TGTGCCAGCAGCCCCGACAGGGGAATGGATGGCTACACCTTC. It is translated as CASSPDRGMDGYTF.

J is TRBJ2-5 and V is TRBV3-1 (or the pseudogene TRBV3-2); 8 nucleotides line up with TRBD2. CDR3 size: 16 residues. V trimming: 4 bases; J trimming: 5 bases; junction bases outside the gene matches: 12. Germline V gives CDR1 LGHDT, CDR2 YNNKEL (reference sequence). CDR3 in amino acids: CASSLIGGGPGETQYF. The CDR3 DNA reads TGTGCCAGCAGCCTAATCGGGGGGGGGCCTGGTGAGACCCAGTACTTC.

Regarding this clone: The sample contains more than one DNA sequence encoding this CDR3. J is TRBJ2-7 and V is TRBV6-6; 7 nucleotides agree with TRBD1. This CDR3 has 13 residues. V lost 4 bases, J lost 3 bases, and 3 bases stayed unmatched. CDR1 is MNHNY and CDR2 is SVGAGI in the germline V gene (reference sequence). The DNA for the CDR3 is TGTGCCAGCAGTTCAGACAGGGTCTACGAGCAGTACTTC. Translated, it gives CASSSDRVYEQYF.

V usage is TRBV2 and J usage is TRBJ1-1; TRBD1 agrees at 7 bases. Germline V gives CDR1 SNHLY, CDR2 FYNNEI. The CDR3 covers 14 residues. With V trimmed by 6 bases and J by 10 bases, 14 bases remained unmatched. CDR3 in DNA: TGTGCCAGCAGGGATTACAGGGGTTCTTTTTCAGCTTTCTTT. Translated, it gives CASRDYRGSFSAFF.

The V call is TRBV3-1 (or the pseudogene TRBV3-2), the J call TRBJ1-5; no reliable D call. The CDR3 length is 15 residues. Germline-derived CDR1 and CDR2 are LGHDT and YNNKEL (reference sequence). V dropped 1 base and J dropped 4 bases, with 11 bases sitting between them. CDR3 in amino acids: CASSQGSAGNQPQHF. The DNA of the CDR3 is TGTGCCAGCAGCCAAGGGTCGGCGGGGAATCAGCCCCAGCATTTT.

The chain uses TRBV25-1 and TRBJ1-2, with D unresolved. Germline values: CDR1 MGHDK, CDR2 SYGVNS. V was pared by 2 bases and J by 3 bases, with 10 bases between. The CDR3 has 14 amino acids. Written as DNA, the CDR3 is TGTGCCAGCAGTGAAAGTGTCCGGGACTATGGCTACACCTTC. Its translation: CASSESVRDYGYTF.

The chain links TRBV5-1 to TRBJ2-1; tentatively, D is TRBD2 (5 bases). The CDR3 is made up of 12 amino acids. CDR1 and CDR2 from the germline V gene are SGHRS and YFSETQ. Trimming pared 1 base from V and 10 bases from J, leaving 9 bases between. Here the CDR3 DNA reads TGCGCCAGCAGCTTGTTGGGAGAGGAGCAGTTCTTC. Residues: CASSLLGEEQFF.

The rearrangement joins TRBV12-3 or TRBV12-4 to TRBJ2-5; no definite D call. CDR3 size: 11 residues. V was clipped by 3 bases and J by 3 bases, with 2 bases between them. The CDR3 DNA reads as TGTGCCAGCAGTTTCAAAGAGACCCAGTACTTC. Protein sequence: CASSFKETQYF.

This clone was seen a single time. V usage is TRBV10-1 and J usage is TRBJ2-2; 10 bases fit TRBD2. Germline V gives CDR1 WNHNN, CDR2 SYGVQD (reference sequence). V dropped 0 bases and J dropped 8; count of bases not matched to a gene: 6. This CDR3 region has 16 residues. This CDR3 is CASSESSLAGAGELFF. The DNA of the CDR3 is TGCGCCAGCAGTGAGTCAAGCCTAGCGGGGGCAGGGGAGCTGTTTTTT.

The chain is built from TRBV12-5 and TRBJ1-2; maybe TRBD1 (6 bases). Germline CDR1 is LGHNT and CDR2 is FRNRAP. Trimming pared 6 bases from V and 6 bases from J, leaving 14 bases between. The CDR3 has 13 amino acids. CDR3 bases: TGTGCTAGTGGCTCTCAGGGGAGAAATGGCTACACCTTC. The encoded protein is CASGSQGRNGYTF.

The chain joins TRBV19 to TRBJ1-3; D call uncertain. Trimming stripped 7 bases from V and 2 bases from J, with 12 bases between. Germline V gene data show CDR1 as LNHDA and CDR2 as SQIVND (reference sequence). CDR3 length: 14 amino acids. CDR3 sequence: CASTQRVAGNTIYF. DNA for the CDR3: TGTGCCAGTACTCAGAGGGTGGCTGGAAACACCATATATTTT.

V gene TRBV4-1 combines with J gene TRBJ2-1; possibly TRBD1 for D (6 bases). V was shortened by 1 base and J by 2 bases, with 15 bases between the two germline ends. CDR3 length: 17 amino acids. Germline V gene data show CDR1 as MGHRA and CDR2 as YSYEKL. CDR3 region: CASSQGGRGTAYNEQFF. For the CDR3, the DNA is TGCGCCAGCAGCCAAGGAGGAAGGGGGACGGCCTACAATGAGCAGTTCTTC.

This clone was detected a few times. This chain uses TRBV7-6 with TRBJ1-5; D is undetermined. The CDR3 has 12 residues. Deletions cut 4 bases from V and 7 bases from J, with 8 bases between. The V gene's germline CDR1 is SGHVS and CDR2 FNYEAQ. CDR3 bases: TGTGCCAGCAGCTCGCCGGGACAGCCCCAGCATTTT. Its protein is CASSSPGQPQHF.

This chain joins TRBV30 and TRBJ1-3; D is unclear. V shed 4 bases and J shed 3 bases, with 10 bases lying between them. Per the germline V gene, CDR1 is GTSNPN and CDR2 is SVGIG (reference sequence). CDR3 length equals 13 residues. CDR3 residues: CAWTGLIGNTIYF. The CDR3 nucleotides read TGTGCCTGGACCGGACTCATTGGAAACACCATATATTTT.

This sequence joins TRBV9 and TRBJ1-1; 10 nucleotides line up with TRBD1. V was pared by 1 base and J by 5 bases, with 11 bases of the junction left unmatched. There are 17 residues in the CDR3. CDR1 and CDR2 from the germline V gene are SGDLS and YYNGEE. CDR3 residues: CASSVLPRQGAGTEAFF. DNA of the CDR3: TGTGCCAGCAGCGTACTCCCCCGACAGGGGGCAGGGACTGAAGCTTTCTTT.

The V and J genes are TRBV25-1 and TRBJ2-1; D is unclear. V lost 8 bases and J lost 7, with 9 bases in between. Germline assignment: CDR1 MGHDK and CDR2 SYGVNS. The CDR3 sequence is 11 residues long. The DNA for the CDR3 is TGTGCCAGCTCCCCTCTTAATGAGCAGTTCTTC. Translation: CASSPLNEQFF.

This chain uses TRBV5-6 with TRBJ2-3, with 14 bases aligning to TRBD2. J was trimmed by 6 bases and V by 4 bases; bases with no gene match: 7. This CDR3 comprises 16 residues. The germline V gene has CDR1 SGHDT and CDR2 YYEEEE. CDR3: CASSPRTSGGLDTQYF. DNA for the CDR3: TGTGCCAGCAGCCCCCGGACTAGCGGGGGGCTCGATACGCAGTATTTT. Combining the CDR3 with reference TRBV5-6 and TRBJ2-3 gives the whole variable domain DAGVTQSPTHLIKTRGQQVTLRCSPKSGHDTVSWYQQALGQGPQFIFQYYEEEERQRGNFPDRFSGHQFPNYSSELNVNALLLGDSALYLCASSPRTSGGLDTQYFGPGTRLTVL.

About this clone itself: Other DNA variants within this sample encode the same CDR3. The chain carries TRBV19 and TRBJ1-1; the D is unclear. This CDR3 is built from 12 residues. V lost 3 bases and J 6 bases, leaving 8 bases between the germline ends. Germline V gene sequence: CDR1 LNHDA, CDR2 SQIVND (reference sequence). DNA of the CDR3: TGTGCCAGTAGTATCGGGGTGGCTGAAGCTTTCTTT. Protein: CASSIGVAEAFF. Full variable domain (missing parts from reference TRBV19 and TRBJ1-1): DGGITQSPKYLFRKEGQNVTLSCEQNLNHDAMYWYRQDPGQGLRLIYYSQIVNDFQKGDIAEGYSVSREKKESFPLTVTSAQKNPTAFYLCASSIGVAEAFFGQGTRLTVV.

V usage is TRBV18 and J usage is TRBJ1-1; TRBD1 matches at 7 bases. CDR3 length: 16 residues. The germline V gene encodes CDR1 KGHSH and CDR2 LQKENI. V dropped 6 bases and J dropped 4; count of bases not matched to a gene: 14. Here the CDR3 reads CASSPTRQGSSTEAFF. For the CDR3, the DNA is TGTGCCAGCTCCCCTACCCGACAGGGAAGTTCCACTGAAGCTTTCTTT.

The chain combines TRBV9 with TRBJ2-7, with 9 bases fitting TRBD2. The CDR3 length is 13 residues. CDR1 and CDR2 (germline): SGDLS, YYNGEE. Trimming took 0 bases from V and 6 from J; bases not matched to a gene: 1. The CDR3 region is CASSVGTSVEQYF. CDR3 nucleotides: TGTGCCAGCAGCGTAGGGACTAGCGTCGAGCAGTACTTC. The entire variable domain, with the rest obtained from reference TRBV9 and TRBJ2-7, is as follows: DSGVTQTPKHLITATGQRVTLRCSPRSGDLSVYWYQQSLDQGLQFLIQYYNGEERAKGNILERFSAQQFPDLHSELNLSSLELGDSALYFCASSVGTSVEQYFGPGTRLTVT.

The chain employs TRBV4-2 and TRBJ1-4; TRBD1 aligns across 9 bases. Per the germline V gene, CDR1 is LGHNA and CDR2 is YNFKEQ. V dropped 7 bases and J dropped 8; count of bases not matched to a gene: 14. The CDR3 runs 16 residues. The DNA for the CDR3 is TGTGCCAGCAACAAAAGGGCCCGGGACAGGGACGAAAAACTGTTTTTT. This encodes CASNKRARDRDEKLFF.